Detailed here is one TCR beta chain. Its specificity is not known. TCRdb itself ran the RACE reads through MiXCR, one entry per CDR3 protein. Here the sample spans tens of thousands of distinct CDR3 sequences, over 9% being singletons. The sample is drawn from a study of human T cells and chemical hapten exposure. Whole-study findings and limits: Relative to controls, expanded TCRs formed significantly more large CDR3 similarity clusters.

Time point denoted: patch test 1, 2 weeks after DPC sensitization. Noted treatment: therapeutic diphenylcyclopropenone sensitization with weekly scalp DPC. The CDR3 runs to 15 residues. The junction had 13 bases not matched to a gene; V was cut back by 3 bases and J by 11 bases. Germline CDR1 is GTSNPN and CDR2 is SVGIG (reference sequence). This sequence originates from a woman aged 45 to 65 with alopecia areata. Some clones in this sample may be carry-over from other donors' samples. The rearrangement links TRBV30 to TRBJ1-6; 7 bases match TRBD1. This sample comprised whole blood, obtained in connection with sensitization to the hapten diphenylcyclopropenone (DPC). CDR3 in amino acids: CAWRDRQGLMAPLHF. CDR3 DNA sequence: TGTGCCTGGAGGGATAGACAGGGTCTGATGGCACCCCTCCACTTT.